The sequence of this TCR beta chain was determined in a study of CD8 T cells in ankylosing spondylitis. Study observations and caveats: Reported data indicate significant enrichment of disease-linked clones within matched ankylosing spondylitis synovial fluid. A TCR beta motif made of eight highly homologous variants seemed typical of ankylosing spondylitis blood.

About this clonotype: Its antigen is unknown.

The CDR3 sequence is 16 residues long. Germline V CDR1 and CDR2: SGHTA, FQGNSA. The V gene lost 1 base and the J gene lost 3 bases, with 15 bases spanning the gap. As the method for making TCR beta libraries, quantitative 5'-RACE with molecular barcodes was used. From the 5' RACE reads, TCRdb called clonotypes with MiXCR, one entry per CDR3 protein. Among hundreds of thousands of distinct CDR3 sequences, 12% were seen once, and the ten largest hold just over 0.5%. The sequencing sample was made of blood, either unsorted or a sorted T cell fraction (not recorded which). This sequence originates from a male donor with ankylosing spondylitis. This chain uses TRBV7-2 with TRBJ2-5; a possible D gene is TRBD1 (6 bases). The CDR3 region is CASSLVYWGTKETQYF. The CDR3 DNA reads TGTGCCAGCAGCTTAGTTTATTGGGGGACAAAAGAGACCCAGTACTTC.